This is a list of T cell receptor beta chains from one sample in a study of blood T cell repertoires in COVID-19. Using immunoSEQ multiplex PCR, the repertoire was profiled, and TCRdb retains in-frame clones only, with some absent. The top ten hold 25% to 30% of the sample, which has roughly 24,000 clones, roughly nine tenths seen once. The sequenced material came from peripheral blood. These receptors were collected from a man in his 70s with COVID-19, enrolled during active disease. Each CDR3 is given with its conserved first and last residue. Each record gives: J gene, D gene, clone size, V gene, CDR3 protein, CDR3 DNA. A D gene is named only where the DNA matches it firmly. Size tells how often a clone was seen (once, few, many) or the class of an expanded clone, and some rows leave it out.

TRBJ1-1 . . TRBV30 CAWGRGTEAFF TGTGCCTGGGGGAGGGGGACTGAAGCTTTCTTT
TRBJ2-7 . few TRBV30 CAWSVSGVTYEQYF TGTGCCTGGAGTGTCTCGGGGGTTACCTACGAGCAGTACTTC
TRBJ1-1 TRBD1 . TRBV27 CASRRTGANTEAFF TGTGCCAGCAGAAGGACAGGGGCCAACACTGAAGCTTTCTTT
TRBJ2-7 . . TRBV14 CASSQGQVYEQYF TGTGCCAGCAGCCAAGGGCAAGTCTACGAGCAGTACTTC
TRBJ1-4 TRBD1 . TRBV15 CATSRTGTNEKLFF TGTGCCACCAGCAGGACAGGGACTAATGAAAAACTGTTTTTT
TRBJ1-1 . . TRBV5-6 CASSLRGGGTEAFF TGTGCCAGCAGCTTGCGGGGTGGAGGCACTGAAGCTTTCTTT
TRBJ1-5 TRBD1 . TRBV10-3 CAISGQGTSHSNQPQHF TGTGCCATCAGTGGACAGGGTACTTCACATAGCAATCAGCCCCAGCATTTT
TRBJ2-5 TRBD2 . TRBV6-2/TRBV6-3 CASSYTFGLAGEETQYF TGTGCCAGCAGTTACACCTTCGGGCTAGCGGGAGAAGAGACCCAGTACTTC
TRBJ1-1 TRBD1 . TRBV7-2 CASSSQGAGNTEAFF TGTGCCAGCAGCTCACAGGGGGCGGGGAACACTGAAGCTTTCTTT
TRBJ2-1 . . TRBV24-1 CATSDPGSGYNEQFF TGTGCCACCAGTGACCCCGGGTCGGGATACAATGAGCAGTTCTTC
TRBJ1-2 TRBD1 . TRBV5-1 CASSPTGDRNYGYTF TGCGCCAGCAGCCCTACCGGGGACAGAAACTATGGCTACACCTTC
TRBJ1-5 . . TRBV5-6 CASSYALAVPNQPQHF TGTGCCAGCAGCTATGCTTTAGCTGTTCCCAATCAGCCCCAGCATTTT
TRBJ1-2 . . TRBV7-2 CASSLATTAHPFYGYTF TGTGCCAGCAGCTTAGCGACGACAGCCCACCCCTTCTATGGCTACACCTTC
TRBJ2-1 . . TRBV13 CASSLGTEQFF TGTGCCAGCAGCTTAGGGACAGAGCAGTTCTTC
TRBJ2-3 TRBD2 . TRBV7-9 CASSSWTSADTQYF TGTGCCAGCAGCTCCTGGACTAGCGCAGATACGCAGTATTTT
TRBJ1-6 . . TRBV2 CASLAPLYSPLHF TGTGCCAGCTTGGCCCCCCTCTATTCACCCCTCCACTTT
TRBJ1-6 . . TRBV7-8 CASSPINSPLHF TGTGCCAGCAGCCCAATCAATTCACCCCTCCACTTT
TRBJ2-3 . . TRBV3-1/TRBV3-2 CASRPKYGLQLIF TGTGCCAGCAGGCCGAAGTACGGACTCCAACTTATTTTT
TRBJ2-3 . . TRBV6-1 CASSEWFRSTDTQYF TGTGCCAGCAGTGAATGGTTCAGGAGCACAGATACGCAGTATTTT
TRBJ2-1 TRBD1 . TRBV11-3 CASSLDSGQGTNEQFF TGTGCCAGCAGCTTAGATTCGGGACAGGGCACCAATGAGCAGTTCTTC
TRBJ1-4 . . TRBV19 CASSPIAPTSPGLFF TGTGCCAGTAGTCCCATTGCGCCGACCTCGCCGGGGCTGTTTTTT
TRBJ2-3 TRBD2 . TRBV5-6 CASSFPGGAADTQYF TGTGCCAGCAGCTTCCCCGGGGGGGCGGCAGATACGCAGTATTTT
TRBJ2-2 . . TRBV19 CASSSSGAGTGELFF TGTGCCAGTAGTTCCTCAGGGGCCGGCACCGGGGAGCTGTTTTTT
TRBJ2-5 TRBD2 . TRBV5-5 CASSSGTSGIQETQYF TGTGCCAGCAGCTCAGGGACTAGCGGGATACAAGAGACCCAGTACTTC
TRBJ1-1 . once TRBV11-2 CASSFGGNTEAFF TGTGCCAGCAGTTTCGGAGGGAACACTGAAGCTTTCTTT
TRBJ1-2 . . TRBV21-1 CASSKVVLANYGYTF TGTGCCAGCAGCAAAGTGGTGCTGGCAAACTATGGCTACACCTTC
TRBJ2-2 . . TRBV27 CASSASETFTGELFF TGTGCCAGCAGTGCCTCCGAGACATTTACCGGGGAGCTGTTTTTT
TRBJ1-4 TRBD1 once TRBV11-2 CASSSNRGEKLFF TGTGCCAGCAGCTCAAACAGGGGAGAAAAACTGTTTTTT
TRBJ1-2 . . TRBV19 CASTHRGKVGYTF TGTGCCAGTACCCATCGAGGGAAGGTTGGCTACACCTTC